This T cell receptor beta chain is from a study of blood T cell repertoires in COVID-19. Participant-reported clinical history was the basis for cohort assignment. The authors' processing: For nucleated cells, counts were estimated from reference gene primer amplification. Only in-frame clones appear in the TCRdb table, and some are missing; sequencing was by immunoSEQ multiplex PCR. V, J and clone size are taken as reported in that table, and D and trimming were inferred from the DNA itself. Of 200,000 to 300,000 clones in the sample, 70% to 90% were seen once. This CDR3 contains 15 residues. CDR1 is MNHEY, CDR2 SVGAGI, per germline. V lost 7 bases and J lost 5; bases outside the gene matches: 8.

The source material was PBMCs or T cells enriched from blood (not recorded which). The TCR originated in a woman aged 45 to 65 with acute COVID-19. The V call is TRBV6-5, the J call TRBJ2-2, with 9 bases fitting TRBD1. The CDR3 bases are TGTGCCAGCACTGCACAGGGGGCGAGGACCGGGGAGCTGTTTTTT. This translates into CASTAQGARTGELFF.